The rows below give T cell receptor beta chains drawn from one sample of a study of CD8 T cells in Susac syndrome. MiXCR, applied by TCRdb to the immunoSEQ multiplex PCR reads, yields one record per CDR3 protein. The table lists approximately 280,000 distinct CDR3 sequences, approximately 84% of them singletons. Sequenced input: CD8+ T cells from PBMCs. The receptors derive from a human donor with multiple sclerosis. CDR3s include the opening cysteine and the closing phenylalanine or tryptophan. The D gene is left open where the match is weak.

len	d_gene	v_gene	j_gene	CDR3aa	CDR3nt
11	-	TRBV20-1	TRBJ1-1	CSFLWDTEAFF	TGCAGTTTTTTATGGGACACTGAAGCTTTCTTT
15	-	TRBV28	TRBJ2-5	CASSPRLDLTETQYF	TGTGCCAGCAGTCCCCGACTGGATTTAACGGAGACCCAGTACTTC
16	TRBD2	TRBV7-8	TRBJ2-1	CASSYTAGTSSNEQFF	TGTGCCAGCAGCTATACCGCCGGGACTAGCAGTAATGAGCAGTTCTTC
16	TRBD2	TRBV7-3	TRBJ2-3	CASSPLGGLAGVWQYF	TGTGCCAGCAGCCCTTTGGGCGGACTAGCGGGAGTTTGGCAGTATTTT
13	-	TRBV7-9	TRBJ1-3	CASSLVRENTIYF	TGTGCCAGCAGCTTAGTAAGGGAAAACACCATATATTTT
11	-	TRBV2	TRBJ1-1	CASSVSREAFF	TGTGCCAGCAGTGTTAGCCGTGAAGCTTTCTTT
16	-	TRBV12-3/TRBV12-4	TRBJ2-7	CASSSSRPGPDGEQYF	TGTGCCAGCAGTTCATCGAGGCCAGGCCCAGACGGCGAGCAGTACTTC
16	TRBD1	TRBV10-3	TRBJ2-3	CAISESNRGLTDTQYF	TGTGCCATCAGTGAGTCGAACAGGGGGCTCACAGATACGCAGTATTTT
16	TRBD1	TRBV4-1	TRBJ1-2	CASSHPIGTGSDGYTF	TGCGCCAGCAGCCACCCCATTGGGACAGGGTCCGATGGCTACACCTTC
15	-	TRBV20-1	TRBJ1-1	CSARDWRGANTEAFF	TGCAGTGCTAGAGATTGGAGGGGGGCGAACACTGAAGCTTTCTTT